The clone carrying this T cell receptor (beta chain) was picked up a small number of times. The assay, immunoSEQ v3.0, was run at survey level. Using immunoSEQ multiplex PCR, the repertoire was profiled, and TCRdb retains in-frame clones only, with some absent. The sample consists of some 26,000 clones, under 85% of them appearing once. Germline CDR1 is MNHEY and CDR2 is SVGAGI. The CDR3 has 13 amino acids. V lost 0 bases to trimming and J lost 11 bases, with 11 bases between them. These data come from a study of long-term antiretroviral therapy in people with HIV. The V call is TRBV6-5, the J call TRBJ1-5; TRBD1 is a possible D gene (5 bases). This material consisted of unsorted PBMCs, taken 1.1 years before starting antiretroviral therapy. The sequence was collected from a woman between 40 and 50 years old with HIV. Here the CDR3 reads CASSYSRTWAQHF. CDR3 sequence (DNA): TGTGCCAGCAGTTACTCCCGGACATGGGCCCAGCATTTT.